This T cell receptor beta chain was profiled in a study of T cells in Graves' hyperthyroidism and ophthalmopathy. RNA transcripts provided the source from which TCR beta CDR3 regions were amplified. The primer set for the first-round RT-PCR of the TCR CDR3 was HTBI. TCRdb reprocessed the multiplex PCR reads with MiXCR, giving one entry per CDR3 protein. The table lists 600,000 to 700,000 distinct CDR3 sequences, approximately 15% of them singletons. This clonotype came up many times. In germline, CDR1 is MNHEY, CDR2 SMNVEV (reference sequence). The CDR3 has 13 amino acids. Trimming removed 3 bases at V and 2 bases at J, with 8 bases between.

The sequenced sample consisted of blood. The rearrangement links TRBV27 to TRBJ2-7; no reliable D call. This receptor was taken from a woman aged 40 to 50 with Graves' ophthalmopathy. CDR3 nucleotides: TGTGCCAGCAGTTTTGGGGAACCCTACGAGCAGTACTTC. Translating gives CASSFGEPYEQYF.